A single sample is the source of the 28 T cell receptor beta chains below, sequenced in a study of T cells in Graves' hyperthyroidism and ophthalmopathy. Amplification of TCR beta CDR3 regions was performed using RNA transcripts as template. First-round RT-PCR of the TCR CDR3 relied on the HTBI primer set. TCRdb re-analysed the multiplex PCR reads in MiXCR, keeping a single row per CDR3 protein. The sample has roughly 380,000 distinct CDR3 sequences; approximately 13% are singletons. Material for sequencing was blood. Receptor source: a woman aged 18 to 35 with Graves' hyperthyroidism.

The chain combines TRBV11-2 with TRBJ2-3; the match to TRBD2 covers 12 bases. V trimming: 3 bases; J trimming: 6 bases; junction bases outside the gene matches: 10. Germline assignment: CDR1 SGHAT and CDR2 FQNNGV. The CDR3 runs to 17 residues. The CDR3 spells CASSLGASGRVLDTQYF. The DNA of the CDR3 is TGTGCCAGCAGCTTGGGGGCTAGCGGGAGGGTGCTTGATACGCAGTATTTT.

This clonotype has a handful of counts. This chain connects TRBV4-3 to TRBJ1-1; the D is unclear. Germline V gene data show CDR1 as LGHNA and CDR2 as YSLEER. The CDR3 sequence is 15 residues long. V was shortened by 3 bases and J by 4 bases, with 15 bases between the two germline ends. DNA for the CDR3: TGCGCCAGCAGCCAGTCTGGTGGGTTGAGCACTGAAGCTTTCTTT. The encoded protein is CASSQSGGLSTEAFF.

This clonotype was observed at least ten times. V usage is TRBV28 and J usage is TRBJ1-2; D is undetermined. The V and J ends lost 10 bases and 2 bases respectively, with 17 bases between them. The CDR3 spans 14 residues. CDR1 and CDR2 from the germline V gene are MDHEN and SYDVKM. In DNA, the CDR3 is TGTGCCACCAACAGTTTAATAGGCAACTATGGCTACACCTTC. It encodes CATNSLIGNYGYTF.

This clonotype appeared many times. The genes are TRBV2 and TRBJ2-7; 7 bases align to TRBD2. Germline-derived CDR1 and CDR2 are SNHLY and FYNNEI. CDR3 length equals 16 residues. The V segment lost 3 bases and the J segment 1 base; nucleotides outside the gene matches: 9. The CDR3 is CASSDPGTKRSYEQYF. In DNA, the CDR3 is TGTGCCAGCAGTGATCCCGGGACTAAACGTTCCTACGAGCAGTACTTC.

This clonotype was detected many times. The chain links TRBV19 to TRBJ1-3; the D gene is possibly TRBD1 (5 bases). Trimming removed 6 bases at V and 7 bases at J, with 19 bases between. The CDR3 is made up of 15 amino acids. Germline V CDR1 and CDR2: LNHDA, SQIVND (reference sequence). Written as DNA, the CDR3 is TGTGCCAGTAGGACCCAGGGCGGGAAGACGAACACCATATATTTT. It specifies CASRTQGGKTNTIYF.

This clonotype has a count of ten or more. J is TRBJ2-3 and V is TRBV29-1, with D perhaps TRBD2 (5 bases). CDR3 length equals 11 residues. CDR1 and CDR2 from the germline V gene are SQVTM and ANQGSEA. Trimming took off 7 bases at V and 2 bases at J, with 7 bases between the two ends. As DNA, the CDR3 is TGCAGCGGCGGGCCCACAGATACGCAGTATTTT. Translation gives CSGGPTDTQYF.

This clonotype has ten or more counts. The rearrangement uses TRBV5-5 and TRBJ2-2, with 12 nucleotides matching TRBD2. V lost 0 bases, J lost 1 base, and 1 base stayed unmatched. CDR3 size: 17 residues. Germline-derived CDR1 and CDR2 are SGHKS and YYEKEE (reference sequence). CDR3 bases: TGTGCCAGCAGCTTGGAACTAGCGGGAGGGAACACCGGGGAGCTGTTTTTT. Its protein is CASSLELAGGNTGELFF. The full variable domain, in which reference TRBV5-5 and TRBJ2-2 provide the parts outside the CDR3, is DAGVTQSPTHLIKTRGQQVTLRCSPISGHKSVSWYQQVLGQGPQFIFQYYEKEERGRGNFPDRFSARQFPNYSSELNVNALLLGDSALYLCASSLELAGGNTGELFFGEGSRLTVL.

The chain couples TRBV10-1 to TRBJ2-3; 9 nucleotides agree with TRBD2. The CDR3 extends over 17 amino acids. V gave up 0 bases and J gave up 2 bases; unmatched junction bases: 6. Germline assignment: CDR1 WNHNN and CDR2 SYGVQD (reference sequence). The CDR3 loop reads CASSESTRLADTDTQYF. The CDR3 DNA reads TGCGCCAGCAGTGAGTCGACTAGACTAGCGGACACAGATACGCAGTATTTT.

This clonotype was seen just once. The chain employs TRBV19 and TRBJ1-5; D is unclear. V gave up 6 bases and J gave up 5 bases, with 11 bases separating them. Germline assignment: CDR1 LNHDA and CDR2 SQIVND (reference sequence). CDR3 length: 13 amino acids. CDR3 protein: CASRDLRDQPQHF. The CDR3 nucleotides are TGTGCCAGTAGAGACCTTAGGGATCAGCCCCAGCATTTT. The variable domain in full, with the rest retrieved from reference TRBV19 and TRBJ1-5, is DGGITQSPKYLFRKEGQNVTLSCEQNLNHDAMYWYRQDPGQGLRLIYYSQIVNDFQKGDIAEGYSVSREKKESFPLTVTSAQKNPTAFYLCASRDLRDQPQHFGDGTRLSIL.

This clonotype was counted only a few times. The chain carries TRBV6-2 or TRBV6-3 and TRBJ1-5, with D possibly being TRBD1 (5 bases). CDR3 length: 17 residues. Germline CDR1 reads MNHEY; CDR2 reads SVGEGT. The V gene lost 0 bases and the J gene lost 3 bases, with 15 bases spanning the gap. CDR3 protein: CASSYSIPGTDNQPQHF. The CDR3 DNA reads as TGTGCCAGCAGTTACTCGATCCCTGGGACGGACAATCAGCCCCAGCATTTT.

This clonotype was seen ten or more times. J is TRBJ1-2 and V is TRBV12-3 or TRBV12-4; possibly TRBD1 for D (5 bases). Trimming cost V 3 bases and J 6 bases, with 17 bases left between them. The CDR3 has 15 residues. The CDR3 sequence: CASSFTGGATNGYTF. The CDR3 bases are TGTGCCAGCAGTTTTACTGGCGGGGCAACAAATGGCTACACCTTC.

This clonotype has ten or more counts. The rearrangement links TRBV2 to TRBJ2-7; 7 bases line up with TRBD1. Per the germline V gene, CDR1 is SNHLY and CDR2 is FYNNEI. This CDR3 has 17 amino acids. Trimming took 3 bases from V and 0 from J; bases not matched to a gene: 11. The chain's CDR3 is CASSDRLRGGPSYEQYF. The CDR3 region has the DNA TGTGCCAGCAGTGATCGGCTCCGAGGGGGCCCCTCCTACGAGCAGTACTTC.

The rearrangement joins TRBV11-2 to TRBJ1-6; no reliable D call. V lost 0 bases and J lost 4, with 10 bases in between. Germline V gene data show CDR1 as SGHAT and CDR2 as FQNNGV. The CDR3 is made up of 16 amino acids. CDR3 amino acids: CASSLDRHNYNSPLHF. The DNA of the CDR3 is TGTGCCAGCAGCTTAGATAGACATAATTATAATTCACCCCTCCACTTT.

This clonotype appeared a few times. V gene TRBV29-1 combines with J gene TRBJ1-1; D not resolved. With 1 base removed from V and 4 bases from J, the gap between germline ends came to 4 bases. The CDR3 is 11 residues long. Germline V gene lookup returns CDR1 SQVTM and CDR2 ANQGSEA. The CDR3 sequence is CSVEVITEAFF. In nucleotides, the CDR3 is TGCAGCGTTGAAGTCATCACTGAAGCTTTCTTT.

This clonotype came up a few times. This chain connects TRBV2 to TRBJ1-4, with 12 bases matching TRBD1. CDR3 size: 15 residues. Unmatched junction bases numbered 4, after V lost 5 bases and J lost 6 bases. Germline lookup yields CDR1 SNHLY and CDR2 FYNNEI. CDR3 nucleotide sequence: TGTGCCAGCAGTCCCGGGACAGGGGGCGATGAAAAACTGTTTTTT. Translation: CASSPGTGGDEKLFF. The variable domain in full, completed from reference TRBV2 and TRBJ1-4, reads EPEVTQTPSHQVTQMGQEVILRCVPISNHLYFYWYRQILGQKVEFLVSFYNNEISEKSEIFDDQFSVERPDGSNFTLKIRSTKLEDSAMYFCASSPGTGGDEKLFFGSGTQLSVL.

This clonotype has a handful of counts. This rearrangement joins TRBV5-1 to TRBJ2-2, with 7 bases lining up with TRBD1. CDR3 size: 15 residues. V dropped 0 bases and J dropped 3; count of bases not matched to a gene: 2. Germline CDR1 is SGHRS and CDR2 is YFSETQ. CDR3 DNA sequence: TGCGCCAGCAGCTTGGAGGGGGCGTACACCGGGGAGCTGTTTTTT. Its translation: CASSLEGAYTGELFF.

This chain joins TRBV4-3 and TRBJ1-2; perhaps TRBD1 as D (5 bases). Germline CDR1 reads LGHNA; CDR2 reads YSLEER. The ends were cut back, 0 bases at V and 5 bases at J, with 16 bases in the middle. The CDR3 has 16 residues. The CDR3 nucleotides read TGCGCCAGCAGCCAAGAAGCAAGGACACTTCCTTATGGCTACACCTTC. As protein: CASSQEARTLPYGYTF.

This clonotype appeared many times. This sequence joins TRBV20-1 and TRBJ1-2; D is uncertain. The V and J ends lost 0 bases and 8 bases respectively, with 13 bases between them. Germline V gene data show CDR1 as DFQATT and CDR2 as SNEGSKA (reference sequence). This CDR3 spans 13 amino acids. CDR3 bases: TGCAGTGCTAGAGATAAGGGAGAGGGCGGCTACACCTTC. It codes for CSARDKGEGGYTF.

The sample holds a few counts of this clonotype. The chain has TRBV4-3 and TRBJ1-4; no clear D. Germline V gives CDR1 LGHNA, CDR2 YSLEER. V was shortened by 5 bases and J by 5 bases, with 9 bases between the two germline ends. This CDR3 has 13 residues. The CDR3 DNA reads TGCGCCAGCAGCACAAATAACAATGAAAAACTGTTTTTT. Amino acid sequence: CASSTNNNEKLFF.

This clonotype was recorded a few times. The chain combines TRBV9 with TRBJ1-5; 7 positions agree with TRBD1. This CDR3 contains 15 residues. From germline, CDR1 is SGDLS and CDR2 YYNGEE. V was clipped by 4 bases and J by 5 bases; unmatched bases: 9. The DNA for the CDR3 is TGTGCCAGCAGCCCCTCCGGGACAGAAGATCAGCCCCAGCATTTT. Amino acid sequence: CASSPSGTEDQPQHF.

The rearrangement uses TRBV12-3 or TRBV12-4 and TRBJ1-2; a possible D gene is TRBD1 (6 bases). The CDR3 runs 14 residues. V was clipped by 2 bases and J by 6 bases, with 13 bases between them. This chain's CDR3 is CASSLMGRGDGYTF. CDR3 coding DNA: TGTGCCAGCAGTTTAATGGGCAGGGGAGATGGCTACACCTTC.

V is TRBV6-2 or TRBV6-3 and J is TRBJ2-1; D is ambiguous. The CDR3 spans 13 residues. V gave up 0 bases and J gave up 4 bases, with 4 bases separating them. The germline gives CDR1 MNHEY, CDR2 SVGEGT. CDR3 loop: CASSYSQYNEQFF. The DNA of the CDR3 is TGTGCCAGCAGTTACTCCCAGTACAATGAGCAGTTCTTC.

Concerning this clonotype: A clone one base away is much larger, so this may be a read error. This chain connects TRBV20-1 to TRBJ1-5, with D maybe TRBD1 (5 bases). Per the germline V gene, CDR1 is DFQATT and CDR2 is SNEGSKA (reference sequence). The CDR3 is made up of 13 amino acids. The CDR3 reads CSANQGFDQLQHF. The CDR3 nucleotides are TGCAGTGCTAACCAGGGTTTCGATCAGCTCCAGCATTTT.

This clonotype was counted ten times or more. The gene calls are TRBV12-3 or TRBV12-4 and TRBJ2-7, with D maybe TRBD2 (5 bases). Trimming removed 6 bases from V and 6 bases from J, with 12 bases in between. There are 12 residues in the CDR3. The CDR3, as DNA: TGTGCCAGCAGCGGAGGTGCAGGCGAGCAGTACTTC. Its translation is CASSGGAGEQYF.

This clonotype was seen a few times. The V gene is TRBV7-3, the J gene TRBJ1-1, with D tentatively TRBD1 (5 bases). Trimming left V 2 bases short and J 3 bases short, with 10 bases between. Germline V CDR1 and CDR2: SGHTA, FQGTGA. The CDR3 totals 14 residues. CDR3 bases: TGTGCCAGCAGCTTACTTGGACAAGACACTGAAGCTTTCTTT. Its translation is CASSLLGQDTEAFF.

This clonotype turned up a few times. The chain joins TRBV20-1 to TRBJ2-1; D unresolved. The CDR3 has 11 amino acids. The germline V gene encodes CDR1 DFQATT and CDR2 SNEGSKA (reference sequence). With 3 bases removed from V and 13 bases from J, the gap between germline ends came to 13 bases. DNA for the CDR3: TGCAGTGCTAGCGAAGGGCCTGTACAGTTCTTC. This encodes CSASEGPVQFF.

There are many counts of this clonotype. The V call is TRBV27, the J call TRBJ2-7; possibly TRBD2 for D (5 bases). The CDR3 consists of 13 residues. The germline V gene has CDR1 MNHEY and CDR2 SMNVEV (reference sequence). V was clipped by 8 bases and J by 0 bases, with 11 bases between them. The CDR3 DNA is TGTGCCAGCGGCTCGGGAACCTCCTACGAGCAGTACTTC. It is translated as CASGSGTSYEQYF.

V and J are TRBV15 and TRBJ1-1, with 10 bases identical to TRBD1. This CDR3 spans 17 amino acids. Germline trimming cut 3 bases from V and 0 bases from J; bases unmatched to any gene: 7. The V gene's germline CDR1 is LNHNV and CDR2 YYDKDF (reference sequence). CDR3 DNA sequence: TGTGCCACCAGCAGCCGAGACAGGGGGCTCATGAACACTGAAGCTTTCTTT. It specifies CATSSRDRGLMNTEAFF.